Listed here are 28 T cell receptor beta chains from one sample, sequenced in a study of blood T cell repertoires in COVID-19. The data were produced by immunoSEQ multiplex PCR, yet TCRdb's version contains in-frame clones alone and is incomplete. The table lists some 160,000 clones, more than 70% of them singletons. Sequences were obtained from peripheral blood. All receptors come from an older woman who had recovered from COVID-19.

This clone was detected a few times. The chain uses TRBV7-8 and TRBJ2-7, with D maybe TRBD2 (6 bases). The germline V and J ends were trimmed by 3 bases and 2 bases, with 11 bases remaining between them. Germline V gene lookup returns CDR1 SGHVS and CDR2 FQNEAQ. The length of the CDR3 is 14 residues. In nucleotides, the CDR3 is TGTGCCAGCAGCTTGACGGGACTCCCCTACGAGCAGTACTTC. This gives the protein CASSLTGLPYEQYF.

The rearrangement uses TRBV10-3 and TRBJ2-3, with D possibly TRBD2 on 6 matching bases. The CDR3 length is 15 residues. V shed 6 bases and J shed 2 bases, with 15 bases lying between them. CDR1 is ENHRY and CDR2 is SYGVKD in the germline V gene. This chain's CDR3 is CAIRGGAPNTDTQYF. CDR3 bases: TGTGCCATCAGAGGAGGGGCCCCTAACACAGATACGCAGTATTTT.

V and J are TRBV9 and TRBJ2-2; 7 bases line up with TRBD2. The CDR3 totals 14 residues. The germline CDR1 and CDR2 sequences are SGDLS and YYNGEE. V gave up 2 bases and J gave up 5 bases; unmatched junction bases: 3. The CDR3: CASSVGRVTGELFF. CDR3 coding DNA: TGTGCCAGCAGCGTGGGGAGGGTTACCGGGGAGCTGTTTTTT.

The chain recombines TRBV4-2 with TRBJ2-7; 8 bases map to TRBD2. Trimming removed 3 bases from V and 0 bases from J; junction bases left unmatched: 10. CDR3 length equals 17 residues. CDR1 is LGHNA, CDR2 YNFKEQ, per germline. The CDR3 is CASSHRAGGGSSYEQYF. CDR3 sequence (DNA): TGTGCCAGCAGCCATCGAGCAGGCGGGGGGAGCTCCTACGAGCAGTACTTC.

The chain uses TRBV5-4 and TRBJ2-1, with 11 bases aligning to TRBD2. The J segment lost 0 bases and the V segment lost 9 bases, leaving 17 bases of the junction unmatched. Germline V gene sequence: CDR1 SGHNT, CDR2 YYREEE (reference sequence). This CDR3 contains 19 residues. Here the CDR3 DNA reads TGTGCCATCCCCATCTCTCTAGCGGGGGGTCCGAGCTCCTACAATGAGCAGTTCTTC. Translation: CAIPISLAGGPSSYNEQFF.

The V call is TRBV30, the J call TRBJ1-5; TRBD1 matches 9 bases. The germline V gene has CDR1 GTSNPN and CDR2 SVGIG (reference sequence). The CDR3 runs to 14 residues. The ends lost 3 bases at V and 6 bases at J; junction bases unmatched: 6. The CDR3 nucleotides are TGTGCCTGGAGCAGACCGACAGGGGGTCAGCCCCAGCATTTT. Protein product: CAWSRPTGGQPQHF. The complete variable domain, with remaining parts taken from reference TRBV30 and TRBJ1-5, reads SQTIHQWPATLVQPVGSPLSLECTVEGTSNPNLYWYRQAAGRGLQLLFYSVGIGQISSEVPQNLSASRPQDRQFILSSKKLLLSDSGFYLCAWSRPTGGQPQHFGDGTRLSIL.

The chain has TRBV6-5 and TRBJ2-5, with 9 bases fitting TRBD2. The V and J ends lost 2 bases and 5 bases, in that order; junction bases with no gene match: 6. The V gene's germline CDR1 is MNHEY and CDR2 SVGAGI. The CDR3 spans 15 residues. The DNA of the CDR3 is TGTGCCAGCAGTTACGCCGCGGGGGGGGGCGAGACCCAGTACTTC. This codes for CASSYAAGGGETQYF.

The CDR3 sequence: CASSPGQGAYEQYF. As DNA, the CDR3 is TGTGCCAGCAGTCCGGGACAGGGGGCTTACGAGCAGTACTTC. This chain joins TRBV2 and TRBJ2-7; TRBD1 matches at 12 bases. The V segment lost 5 bases and the J segment 4 bases; nucleotides outside the gene matches: 3. The CDR3 has 14 residues. Germline lookup yields CDR1 SNHLY and CDR2 FYNNEI. Full variable domain (rest looked up from reference TRBV2 and TRBJ2-7): EPEVTQTPSHQVTQMGQEVILRCVPISNHLYFYWYRQILGQKVEFLVSFYNNEISEKSEIFDDQFSVERPDGSNFTLKIRSTKLEDSAMYFCASSPGQGAYEQYFGPGTRLTVT.

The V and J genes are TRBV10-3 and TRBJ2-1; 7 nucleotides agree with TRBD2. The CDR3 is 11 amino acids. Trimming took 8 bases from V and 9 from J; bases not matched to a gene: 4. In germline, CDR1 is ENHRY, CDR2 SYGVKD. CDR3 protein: CAIRGEGEQFF. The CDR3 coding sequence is TGTGCCATCCGAGGGGAGGGTGAGCAGTTCTTC.

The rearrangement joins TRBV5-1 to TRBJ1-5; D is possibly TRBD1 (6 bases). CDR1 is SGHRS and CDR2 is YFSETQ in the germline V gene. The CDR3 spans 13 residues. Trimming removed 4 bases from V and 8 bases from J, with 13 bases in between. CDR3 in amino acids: CASSPEGGEPQHF. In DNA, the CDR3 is TGCGCCAGCAGCCCCGAGGGGGGGGAGCCCCAGCATTTT.

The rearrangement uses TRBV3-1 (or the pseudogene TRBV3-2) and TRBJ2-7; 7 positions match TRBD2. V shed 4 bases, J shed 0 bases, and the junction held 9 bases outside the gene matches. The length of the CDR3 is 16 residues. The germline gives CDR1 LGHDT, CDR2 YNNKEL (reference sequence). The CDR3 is CASSPRLGGGSYEQYF. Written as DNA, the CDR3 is TGTGCCAGCAGCCCCCGGTTGGGCGGGGGCTCCTACGAGCAGTACTTC.

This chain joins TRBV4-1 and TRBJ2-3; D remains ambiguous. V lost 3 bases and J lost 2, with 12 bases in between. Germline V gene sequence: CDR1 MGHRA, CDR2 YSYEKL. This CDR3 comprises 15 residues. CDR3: CASSQAARDTDTQYF. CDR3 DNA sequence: TGCGCCAGCAGCCAGGCGGCACGAGACACAGATACGCAGTATTTT.

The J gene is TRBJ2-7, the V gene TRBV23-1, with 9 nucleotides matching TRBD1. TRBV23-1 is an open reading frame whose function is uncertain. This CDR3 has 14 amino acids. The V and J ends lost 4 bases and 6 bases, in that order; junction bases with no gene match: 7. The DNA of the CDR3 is TGCGCCAGCAGTCCCCGGGACAGGGACCTCGAGCAGTACTTC. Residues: CASSPRDRDLEQYF.

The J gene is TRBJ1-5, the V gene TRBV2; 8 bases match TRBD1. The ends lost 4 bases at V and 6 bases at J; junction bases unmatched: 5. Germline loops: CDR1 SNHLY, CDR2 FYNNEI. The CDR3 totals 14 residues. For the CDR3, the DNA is TGTGCCAGCAGTGCCAGGGGGCGAAGTCAGCCCCAGCATTTT. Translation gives CASSARGRSQPQHF.

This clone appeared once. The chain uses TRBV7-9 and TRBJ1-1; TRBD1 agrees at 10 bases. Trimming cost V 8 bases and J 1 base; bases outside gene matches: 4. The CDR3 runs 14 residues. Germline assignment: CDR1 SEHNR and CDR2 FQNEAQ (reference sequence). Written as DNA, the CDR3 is TGTGCCAGCGCACGACAGGGGGCGAACACTGAAGCTTTCTTT. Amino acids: CASARQGANTEAFF.

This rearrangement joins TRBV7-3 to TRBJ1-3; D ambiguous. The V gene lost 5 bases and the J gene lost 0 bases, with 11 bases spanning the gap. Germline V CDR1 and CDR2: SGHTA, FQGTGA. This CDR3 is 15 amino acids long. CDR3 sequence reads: CASSAQPGSGNTIYF. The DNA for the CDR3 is TGTGCCAGCAGCGCCCAGCCGGGCTCTGGAAACACCATATATTTT.

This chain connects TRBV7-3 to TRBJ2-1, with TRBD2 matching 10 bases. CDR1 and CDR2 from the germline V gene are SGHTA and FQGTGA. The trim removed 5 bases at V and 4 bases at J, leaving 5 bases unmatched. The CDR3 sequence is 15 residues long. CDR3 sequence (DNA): TGTGCCAGCAGCCGGACTAGCGGTCCATACAATGAGCAGTTCTTC. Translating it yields CASSRTSGPYNEQFF.

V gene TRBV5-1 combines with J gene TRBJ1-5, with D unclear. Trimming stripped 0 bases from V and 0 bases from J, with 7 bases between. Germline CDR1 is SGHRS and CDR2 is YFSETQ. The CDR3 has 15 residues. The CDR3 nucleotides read TGCGCCAGCAGCTTGGGCGGGTATAGCAATCAGCCCCAGCATTTT. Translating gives CASSLGGYSNQPQHF.

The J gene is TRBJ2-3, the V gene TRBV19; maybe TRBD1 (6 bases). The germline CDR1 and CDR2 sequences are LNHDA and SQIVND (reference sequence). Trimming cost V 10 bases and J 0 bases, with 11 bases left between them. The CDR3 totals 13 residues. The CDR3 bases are TGTGCCACCCGGACAGCTAGCACAGATACGCAGTATTTT. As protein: CATRTASTDTQYF. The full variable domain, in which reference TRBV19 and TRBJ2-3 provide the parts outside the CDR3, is DGGITQSPKYLFRKEGQNVTLSCEQNLNHDAMYWYRQDPGQGLRLIYYSQIVNDFQKGDIAEGYSVSREKKESFPLTVTSAQKNPTAFYLCATRTASTDTQYFGPGTRLTVL.

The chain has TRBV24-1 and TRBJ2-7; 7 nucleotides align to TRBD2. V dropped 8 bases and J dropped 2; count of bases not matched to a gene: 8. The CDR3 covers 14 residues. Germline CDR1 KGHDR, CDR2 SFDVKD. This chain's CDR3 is CATMGGPPAYEQYF. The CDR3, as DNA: TGTGCCACCATGGGAGGGCCGCCCGCCTACGAGCAGTACTTC.

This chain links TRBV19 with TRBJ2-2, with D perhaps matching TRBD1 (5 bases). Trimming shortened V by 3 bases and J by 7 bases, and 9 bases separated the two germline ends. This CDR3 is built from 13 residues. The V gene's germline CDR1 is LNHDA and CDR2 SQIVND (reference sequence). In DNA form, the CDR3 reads TGTGCCAGTAGTATCCAGGGTTACGGGGAGCTGTTTTTT. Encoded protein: CASSIQGYGELFF.

The CDR3 region has the DNA TGTGCCTGGAGTGTGCTAGCGGGAGGGCCCTATGAGCAGTTCTTC. Translated: CAWSVLAGGPYEQFF. The genes are TRBV30 and TRBJ2-1, with 12 bases lining up with TRBD2. Germline V gene data show CDR1 as GTSNPN and CDR2 as SVGIG (reference sequence). The junction had 5 bases not matched to a gene; V was cut back by 0 bases and J by 8 bases. The CDR3 extends over 15 amino acids. The full variable domain, completed using reference TRBV30 and TRBJ2-1, is SQTIHQWPATLVQPVGSPLSLECTVEGTSNPNLYWYRQAAGRGLQLLFYSVGIGQISSEVPQNLSASRPQDRQFILSSKKLLLSDSGFYLCAWSVLAGGPYEQFFGPGTRLTVL.

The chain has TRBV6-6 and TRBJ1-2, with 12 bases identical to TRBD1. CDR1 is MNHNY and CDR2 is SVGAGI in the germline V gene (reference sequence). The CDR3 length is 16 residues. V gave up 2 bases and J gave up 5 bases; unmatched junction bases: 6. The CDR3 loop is CASSYGTGGAHYGYTF. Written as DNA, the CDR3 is TGTGCCAGCAGTTACGGGACAGGGGGCGCGCATTATGGCTACACCTTC.

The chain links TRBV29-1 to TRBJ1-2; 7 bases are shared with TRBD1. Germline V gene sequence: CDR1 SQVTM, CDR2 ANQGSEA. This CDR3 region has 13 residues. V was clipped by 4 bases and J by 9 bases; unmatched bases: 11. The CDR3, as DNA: TGCAGCGTTGGGGCAGGGGGATGGCCCCGCTACACCTTC. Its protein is CSVGAGGWPRYTF.

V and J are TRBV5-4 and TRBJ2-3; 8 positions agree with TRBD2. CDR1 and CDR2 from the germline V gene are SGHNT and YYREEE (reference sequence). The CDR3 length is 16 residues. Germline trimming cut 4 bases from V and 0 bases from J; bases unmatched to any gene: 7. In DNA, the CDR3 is TGTGCCAGCAGCCCCTTAGCGGGACCGAGCACAGATACGCAGTATTTT. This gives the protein CASSPLAGPSTDTQYF. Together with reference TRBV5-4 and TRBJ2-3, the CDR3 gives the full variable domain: ETGVTQSPTHLIKTRGQQVTLRCSSQSGHNTVSWYQQALGQGPQFIFQYYREEENGRGNFPPRFSGLQFPNYSSELNVNALELDDSALYLCASSPLAGPSTDTQYFGPGTRLTVL.

CDR3 nucleotide sequence: TGCGCCAGCAGCCCGGGGGGGGCCAGCAATCAGCCCCAGCATTTT. It translates to CASSPGGASNQPQHF. The J gene is TRBJ1-5, the V gene TRBV5-1, with D maybe TRBD1 (6 bases). This CDR3 comprises 15 residues. Germline CDR1 and CDR2: SGHRS and YFSETQ. With 4 bases removed from V and 1 base from J, the gap between germline ends came to 12 bases.

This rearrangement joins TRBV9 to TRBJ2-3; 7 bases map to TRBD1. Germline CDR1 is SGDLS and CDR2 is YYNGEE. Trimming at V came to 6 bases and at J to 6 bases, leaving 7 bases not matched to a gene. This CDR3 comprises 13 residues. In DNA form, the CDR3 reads TGTGCCAGCAAGAGAACAGGGGAGGATACGCAGTATTTT. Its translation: CASKRTGEDTQYF.

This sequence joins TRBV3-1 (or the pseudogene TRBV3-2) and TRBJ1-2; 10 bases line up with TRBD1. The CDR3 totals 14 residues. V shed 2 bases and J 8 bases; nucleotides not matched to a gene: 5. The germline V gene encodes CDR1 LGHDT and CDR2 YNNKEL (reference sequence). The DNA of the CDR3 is TGTGCCAGCAGCCAACCGGGGACAGGGGTGGGCTACACCTTC. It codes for CASSQPGTGVGYTF.